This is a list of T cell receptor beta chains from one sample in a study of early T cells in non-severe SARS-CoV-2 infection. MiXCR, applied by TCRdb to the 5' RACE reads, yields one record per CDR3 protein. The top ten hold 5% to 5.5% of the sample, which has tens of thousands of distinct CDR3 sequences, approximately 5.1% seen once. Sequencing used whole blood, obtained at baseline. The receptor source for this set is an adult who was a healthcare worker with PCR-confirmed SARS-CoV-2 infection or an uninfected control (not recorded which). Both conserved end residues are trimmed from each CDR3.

ASSQVRGTEAF	TRBJ1-1	TRBV4-1
ASTQSVGALATEAF	TRBJ1-1	TRBV12-3/TRBV12-4
ASSEGDTGELF	TRBJ2-2	TRBV6-4
ASSLWTKGDEQF	TRBJ2-1	TRBV28
ASSPGQVNSPLH	TRBJ1-6	TRBV27
ASSLVSLQGKY	TRBJ2-3	TRBV7-8
ASSPTIRENTEAF	TRBJ1-1	TRBV18
ASSLAADNSGNTIY	TRBJ1-3	TRBV7-8
ATSRDLDSYNEQF	TRBJ2-1	TRBV15
ASKTANTDTQY	TRBJ2-3	TRBV10-2
ASSTRQGIDEQY	TRBJ2-7	TRBV7-2
SARLDYYEQY	TRBJ2-7	TRBV20-1
ASGPGLGLLGTQY	TRBJ2-5	TRBV6-1
ASSLTGDNSYEQY	TRBJ2-7	TRBV28
ASSEARSGAEQF	TRBJ2-1	TRBV6-1
ASSYSPTISEQY	TRBJ2-7	TRBV6-5
ASSYPGPGVQF	TRBJ2-1	TRBV27
ASSFRGADYEQY	TRBJ2-7	TRBV11-3
ASSLASGSGETQY	TRBJ2-5	TRBV7-3
ASGSASHQPQH	TRBJ1-5	TRBV6-5
ASSYLGQGRTNEKLF	TRBJ1-4	TRBV6-5
AWRGLGAYEQY	TRBJ2-7	TRBV30
SARTGGDEQY	TRBJ2-7	TRBV20-1
ATGPGYTDTQY	TRBJ2-3	TRBV24-1
ASSLSPPWQVQETQY	TRBJ2-5	TRBV28
ASNLAGGNEQF	TRBJ2-1	TRBV12-3/TRBV12-4
ASRDRASYEQY	TRBJ2-7	TRBV25-1
SARLFEGRSSYEQY	TRBJ2-7	TRBV20-1
ASSVGSSGRWEQY	TRBJ2-7	TRBV9
AWSLAINEQF	TRBJ2-1	TRBV30
ASSLLVEEKGFYNEQF	TRBJ2-1	TRBV5-8
ASSLNGGQSGNTIY	TRBJ1-3	TRBV7-8
ASDRYNEQF	TRBJ2-1	TRBV6-6
ASSRTGQGNTEAF	TRBJ1-1	TRBV3-1
ASSFVTGGELF	TRBJ2-2	TRBV28